This T cell receptor (beta chain) was profiled in a study of lymphopenia after photon versus proton radiotherapy. Points on this clone: Its antigen is unidentified.

Findings of the study overall: Photon-treated patients lost naive T cells and TCR diversity; proton-treated stayed stable. Post-nadir TCR diversity decline inversely tracked overall survival among those who died.

Germline CDR1 KGHSH, CDR2 LQKENI. The CDR3 consists of 15 residues. Losses at the gene ends were 5 bases for V and 6 bases for J; bases not matched to a gene: 8. Produced via immunoSEQ multiplex PCR; TCRdb's table is partial and in-frame only. This sample yields 20,000 to 25,000 clones, of which 85% are seen a single time; around 20% belongs to the top ten. This sample comprised peripheral blood, obtained from a patient treated with photon-based radiotherapy. The gene calls are TRBV18 and TRBJ2-4, with 9 bases lining up with TRBD2. The TCR originated in a man in his sixties with pancreatic cancer. The CDR3 DNA reads as TGTGCCAGCTCAAAGAGCGGGGGGCCCGGAAACATTCAGTACTTC. The encoded protein is CASSKSGGPGNIQYF.